The rows below give T cell receptor beta chains drawn from one sample of a study of T cells in Graves' hyperthyroidism and ophthalmopathy. TCRdb re-called the multiplex PCR reads with MiXCR, one entry per CDR3 protein. The table includes 300,000 to 450,000 distinct CDR3 sequences, about 13% detected once. Sequenced material: blood. All receptors derive from a woman aged 18-29 years with Graves' hyperthyroidism. Both conserved end residues are part of each CDR3. D genes are given only for firm matches.

d_gene: .
v_gene: TRBV28
CDR3aa: CASADATEAFF

d_gene: TRBD1
v_gene: TRBV11-1
CDR3aa: CASSTRQGAEAFF

d_gene: .
v_gene: TRBV30
CDR3aa: CASIDRRWPNEKLFF

d_gene: .
v_gene: TRBV29-1
CDR3aa: CSVESRTDTQYF

d_gene: .
v_gene: TRBV3-1
CDR3aa: CASSQGASFANEQFF

d_gene: TRBD2
v_gene: TRBV9
CDR3aa: CASSVSPRVAGVDEQFF

d_gene: .
v_gene: TRBV10-3
CDR3aa: CAIKDLRHSPLHF

d_gene: TRBD1
v_gene: TRBV6-2/TRBV6-3
CDR3aa: CASRRGTDQETEYF

d_gene: TRBD1
v_gene: TRBV20-1
CDR3aa: CSAREPGQGYYGYTF

d_gene: .
v_gene: TRBV6-1
CDR3aa: CASSWGSGNTIYF

d_gene: .
v_gene: TRBV28
CDR3aa: CASSLGTRGMKAFF

d_gene: TRBD1
v_gene: TRBV10-3
CDR3aa: CAISDGQGYQPQHF

d_gene: TRBD2
v_gene: TRBV10-3
CDR3aa: CAISFSGGVGQETQYF

d_gene: .
v_gene: TRBV11-2
CDR3aa: CASRPTGPHTQYF

d_gene: TRBD2
v_gene: TRBV15
CDR3aa: CATSRESSGSYEQYF

d_gene: .
v_gene: TRBV6-1
CDR3aa: CASSDPKTRRDTQYF

d_gene: .
v_gene: TRBV7-6
CDR3aa: CASSQQDGEKLFF

d_gene: .
v_gene: TRBV5-5
CDR3aa: CASSRGPRSGPNTDTQYF

d_gene: TRBD2
v_gene: TRBV28
CDR3aa: CASKLAGGPGDTQYF

d_gene: TRBD2
v_gene: TRBV18
CDR3aa: CASSPRLAGDSEQYF

d_gene: TRBD2
v_gene: TRBV4-2
CDR3aa: CASSQQAGGSTDTQYF

d_gene: .
v_gene: TRBV20-1
CDR3aa: CSARDRQDLYEQYF

d_gene: .
v_gene: TRBV12-3/TRBV12-4
CDR3aa: CASSLHRASTDTQYF

d_gene: TRBD1
v_gene: TRBV28
CDR3aa: CASSSWTGEVEQYF

d_gene: TRBD1
v_gene: TRBV20-1
CDR3aa: CSARAVTGGRQETQYF

d_gene: .
v_gene: TRBV24-1
CDR3aa: CATSDATSGSEKLFF

d_gene: .
v_gene: TRBV12-3/TRBV12-4
CDR3aa: CASQDGYNEQFF

d_gene: .
v_gene: TRBV4-3
CDR3aa: CASSQDWRGTEAFF

d_gene: .
v_gene: TRBV6-1
CDR3aa: CASSVGGPYLRPQHF

d_gene: .
v_gene: TRBV28
CDR3aa: CASRLPNTEAFF

d_gene: .
v_gene: TRBV12-3/TRBV12-4
CDR3aa: CASSLGEFYGNTIYF

d_gene: TRBD1
v_gene: TRBV3-1
CDR3aa: CASSQLEGAQPQHF

d_gene: TRBD1
v_gene: TRBV12-3/TRBV12-4
CDR3aa: CASSQDRDKTEAFF

d_gene: .
v_gene: TRBV4-3
CDR3aa: CASSQPGGGNEQYF

d_gene: .
v_gene: TRBV18
CDR3aa: CASSPLPTGELFF

d_gene: .
v_gene: TRBV7-9
CDR3aa: CASSLLAGIDGYTF

d_gene: .
v_gene: TRBV3-1
CDR3aa: CASSPRTGGAYEQYF

d_gene: TRBD1
v_gene: TRBV27
CDR3aa: CASTPGGGYKNIQYF

d_gene: .
v_gene: TRBV20-1
CDR3aa: CSASLLGATYEQYF